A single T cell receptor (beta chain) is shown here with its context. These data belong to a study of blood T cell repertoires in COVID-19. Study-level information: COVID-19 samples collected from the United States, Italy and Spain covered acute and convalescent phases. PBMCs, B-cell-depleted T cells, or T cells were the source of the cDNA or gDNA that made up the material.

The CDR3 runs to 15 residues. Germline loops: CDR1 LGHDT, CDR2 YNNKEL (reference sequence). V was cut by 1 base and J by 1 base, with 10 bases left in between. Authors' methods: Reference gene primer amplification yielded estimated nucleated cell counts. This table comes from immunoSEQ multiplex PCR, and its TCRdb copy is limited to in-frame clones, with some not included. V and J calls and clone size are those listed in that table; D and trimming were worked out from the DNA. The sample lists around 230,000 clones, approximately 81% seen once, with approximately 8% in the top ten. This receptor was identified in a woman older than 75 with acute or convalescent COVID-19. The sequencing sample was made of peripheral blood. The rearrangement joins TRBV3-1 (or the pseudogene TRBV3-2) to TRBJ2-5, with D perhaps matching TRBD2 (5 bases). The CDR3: CASSQAPSGQETQYF. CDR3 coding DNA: TGTGCCAGCAGCCAAGCACCGAGCGGCCAAGAGACCCAGTACTTC.